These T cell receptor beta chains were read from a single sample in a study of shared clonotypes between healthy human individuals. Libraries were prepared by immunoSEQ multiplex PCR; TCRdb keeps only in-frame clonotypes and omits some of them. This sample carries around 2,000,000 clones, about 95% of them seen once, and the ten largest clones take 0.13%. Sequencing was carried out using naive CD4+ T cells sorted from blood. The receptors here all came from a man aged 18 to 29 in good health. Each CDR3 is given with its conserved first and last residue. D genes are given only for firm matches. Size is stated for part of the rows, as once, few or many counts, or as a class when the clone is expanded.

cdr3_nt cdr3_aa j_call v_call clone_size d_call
TGCGCCAGCAGCCAAGGGGGGAGGTGGGACATTCAGTACTTC CASSQGGRWDIQYF TRBJ2-4 TRBV4-3 . .
TGCGCCAGCAGCCAAAAACGGGACTCCTACAATGAGCAGTTCTTC CASSQKRDSYNEQFF TRBJ2-1 TRBV4-1 . .
TGTGCCAGCAGCCAAGCGGGGGCGCGCACAGATACGCAGTATTTT CASSQAGARTDTQYF TRBJ2-3 TRBV4-2 . .
TGTGCCAGCAGCTTCAAGATGTGGGCCGGGGAGCTGTTTTTT CASSFKMWAGELFF TRBJ2-2 TRBV7-2 . .
TGTGCCATCAGAAAGGCAGGGGACAATCAGCCCCAGCATTTT CAIRKAGDNQPQHF TRBJ1-5 TRBV10-3 . .
TGTGCCAGCAGCCAGGACAGGGACGGGTCACCCCTCCACTTT CASSQDRDGSPLHF TRBJ1-6 TRBV11-2 . TRBD1
TGCGCCAGCAGTGAGGTCCCCCGCCAGGAGCAGTTCTTC CASSEVPRQEQFF TRBJ2-1 TRBV10-1 . .
TGTGCCAGCAGCTTAAGGGCAGGGAGTAAGAAGGATTATAATTCACCCCTCCACTTT CASSLRAGSKKDYNSPLHF TRBJ1-6 TRBV7-2 . .
TGTGCCTGGAGTTTGAAGGTTCTGGACAATTCACCCCTCCACTTT CAWSLKVLDNSPLHF TRBJ1-6 TRBV30 . .
TGTGCCAGCAGTGCCCGGGACAGGGGATACGAGCAGTACTTC CASSARDRGYEQYF TRBJ2-7 TRBV27 . TRBD1
TGTGCCAGCAGCCGCTACAGGGGGCCCCCTGGCTACACCTTC CASSRYRGPPGYTF TRBJ1-2 TRBV5-6 . TRBD1
TGTGCCAGCTCCCTAGGGCGCGGGGACTATGGCTACACCTTC CASSLGRGDYGYTF TRBJ1-2 TRBV27 . .
TGTGCCAGCAAAGGAACTAGCGGGATTTACAATGAGCAGTTCTTC CASKGTSGIYNEQFF TRBJ2-1 TRBV2 . TRBD2
TGTGCCAGCAGCCCAGGGTCCTACAATGAGCAGTTCTTC CASSPGSYNEQFF TRBJ2-1 TRBV7-3 once .
TGTGCCAGTAGCGGCATCGTGAACACTGAAGCTTTCTTT CASSGIVNTEAFF TRBJ1-1 TRBV19 . .
TGTGCCAGCAGTGGTAGCAGAGGGCGGGTGCAGTACTTC CASSGSRGRVQYF TRBJ2-7 TRBV2 . .
TGTGCCAGCAGCTCCGGTGGGAGAGAGACCCAGTACTTC CASSSGGRETQYF TRBJ2-5 TRBV7-2 . .
TGTGCCAGCAGCTTATCGGCGGGGCACACAGATACGCAGTATTTT CASSLSAGHTDTQYF TRBJ2-3 TRBV7-9 . .
TGTGCCATCAGTGAGTCACAGGGTGTGGGCACTGAAGCTTTCTTT CAISESQGVGTEAFF TRBJ1-1 TRBV10-3 . .
TGTGCCAGCGGCTCGTTAGCGGGAGCTTACGAGCAGTACTTC CASGSLAGAYEQYF TRBJ2-7 TRBV27 . TRBD2
TGTGCCAGCAGCCAGTCGGGTATGGCACCCCTCCACTTT CASSQSGMAPLHF TRBJ1-6 TRBV11-2 few .
TGCGCCAGCAGCCAATTTACTCGAGGGGACTCGGGGACCCAGTACTTC CASSQFTRGDSGTQYF TRBJ2-5 TRBV4-3 . .
TGTGCCAGCTCACCACCGGACAGTTATGGCTACACCTTC CASSPPDSYGYTF TRBJ1-2 TRBV18 . .
TGTGCCAGCAGCTCCTCCCTCAGGGACGACTACGAGCAGTACTTC CASSSSLRDDYEQYF TRBJ2-7 TRBV11-2 . .
TGCGCCAGCAGCCGGGATACTAGTACGAATGAGCAGTTCTTC CASSRDTSTNEQFF TRBJ2-1 TRBV4-1 . .
TGTGCCAGCAGTGAAGTGGCAATGAAAAGCAATCAGCCCCAGCATTTT CASSEVAMKSNQPQHF TRBJ1-5 TRBV2 . .
TGCGCCAGCAGCCAAGATCCCAGCGGGGGTGAGACCCAGTACTTC CASSQDPSGGETQYF TRBJ2-5 TRBV4-1 . TRBD2
TGTGCCAGCAAAGACAGGGGTCCTGAAAAACTGTTTTTT CASKDRGPEKLFF TRBJ1-4 TRBV6-6 . TRBD1
TGTGCCACCAGCACCAAGTGGAACGAGCAGTACTTC CATSTKWNEQYF TRBJ2-7 TRBV15 . .
TGTGCCAGTAGTATCGGACAGGGTACGTACGAGCAGTACTTC CASSIGQGTYEQYF TRBJ2-7 TRBV19 . TRBD1
TGTGCCAGCAGCTTGGGGAGGGTGCGAGTTTATGGCTACACCTTC CASSLGRVRVYGYTF TRBJ1-2 TRBV5-6 . .
TGTGCCAGCAGTACTGGGGTTGCGAACACTGAAGCTTTCTTT CASSTGVANTEAFF TRBJ1-1 TRBV2 . .
TGTGCCATCAGTGTGATGGGACCCAGCTCTGGAAACACCATATATTTT CAISVMGPSSGNTIYF TRBJ1-3 TRBV10-3 . .
TGTGCCAGCAGCCCCCCTAGCGGGATTACCCTTAGCTCCTACAATGAGCAGTTCTTC CASSPPSGITLSSYNEQFF TRBJ2-1 TRBV11-3 . TRBD2
TGTGCCAGCAGTGAAAGGAGGGACAGGGGGTGGTACTTC CASSERRDRGWYF TRBJ2-7 TRBV6-1 . TRBD1
TGTGCCACCAGTGAAACGGAGGTTTCCTATGGCTACACCTTC CATSETEVSYGYTF TRBJ1-2 TRBV10-3 . .
TGTGCCAGTAGTGCAGAGATCTCCTACGAGCAGTACTTC CASSAEISYEQYF TRBJ2-7 TRBV19 . .